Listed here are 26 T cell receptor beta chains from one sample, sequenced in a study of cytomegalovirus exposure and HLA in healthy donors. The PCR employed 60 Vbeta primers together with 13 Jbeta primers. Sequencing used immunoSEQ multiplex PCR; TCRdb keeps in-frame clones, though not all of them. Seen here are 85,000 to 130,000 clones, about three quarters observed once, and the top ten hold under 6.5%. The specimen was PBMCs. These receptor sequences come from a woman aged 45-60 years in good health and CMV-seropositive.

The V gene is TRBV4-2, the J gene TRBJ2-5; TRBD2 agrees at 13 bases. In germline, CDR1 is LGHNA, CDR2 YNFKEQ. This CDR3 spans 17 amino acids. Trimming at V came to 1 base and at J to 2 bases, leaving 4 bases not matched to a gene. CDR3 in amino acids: CASSQGTSGGAQETQYF. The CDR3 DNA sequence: TGTGCCAGCAGCCAAGGGACTAGCGGGGGAGCGCAAGAGACCCAGTACTTC.

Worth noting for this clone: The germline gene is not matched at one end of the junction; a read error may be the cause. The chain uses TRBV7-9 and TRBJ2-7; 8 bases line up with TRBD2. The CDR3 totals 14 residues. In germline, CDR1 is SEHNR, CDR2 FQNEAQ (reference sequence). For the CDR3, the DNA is TGTTCCAGCACCCGGGGCGGGGGGTCCTACGAGCAGTACTTC. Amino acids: CSSTRGGGSYEQYF.

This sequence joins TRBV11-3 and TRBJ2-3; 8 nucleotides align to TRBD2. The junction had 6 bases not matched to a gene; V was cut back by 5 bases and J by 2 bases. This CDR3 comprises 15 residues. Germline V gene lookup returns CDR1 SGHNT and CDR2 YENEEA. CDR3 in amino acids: CASSPGGGVTDTQYF. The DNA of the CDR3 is TGTGCCAGCAGCCCCGGGGGGGGCGTCACAGATACGCAGTATTTT.

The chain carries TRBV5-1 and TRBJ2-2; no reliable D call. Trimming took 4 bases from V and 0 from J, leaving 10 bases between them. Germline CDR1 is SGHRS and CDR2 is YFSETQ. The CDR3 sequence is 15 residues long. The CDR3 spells CASSPSPTNTGELFF. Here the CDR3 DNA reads TGCGCCAGCAGCCCGAGCCCGACGAACACCGGGGAGCTGTTTTTT.

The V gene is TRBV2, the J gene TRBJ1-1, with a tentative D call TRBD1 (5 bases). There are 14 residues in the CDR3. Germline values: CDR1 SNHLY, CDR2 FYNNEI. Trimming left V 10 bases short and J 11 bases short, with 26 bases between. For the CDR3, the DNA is TGTGCCACCCCTCCCCAGGGAATGGTCCGGGGGGCTTTCTTT. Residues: CATPPQGMVRGAFF.

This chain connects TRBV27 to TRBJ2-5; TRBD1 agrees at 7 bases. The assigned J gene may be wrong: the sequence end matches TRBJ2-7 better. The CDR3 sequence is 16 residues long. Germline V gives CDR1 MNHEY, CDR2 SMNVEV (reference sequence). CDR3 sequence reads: CASSLSMGQTTYEQYF. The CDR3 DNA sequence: TGTGCCAGCAGTTTATCGATGGGACAGACCACCTACGAGCAGTACTTC.

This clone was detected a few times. The CDR3 region has the DNA TGTGCCAGCAGTTTTCAGGGGGCCGTCGGAGGGGAGCTGTTTTTT. It encodes CASSFQGAVGGELFF. The chain employs TRBV6-5 and TRBJ2-2, with 8 bases lining up with TRBD1. The V and J ends lost 4 bases and 8 bases, in that order; junction bases with no gene match: 9. Germline V gene lookup returns CDR1 MNHEY and CDR2 SVGAGI. The CDR3 length is 15 residues.

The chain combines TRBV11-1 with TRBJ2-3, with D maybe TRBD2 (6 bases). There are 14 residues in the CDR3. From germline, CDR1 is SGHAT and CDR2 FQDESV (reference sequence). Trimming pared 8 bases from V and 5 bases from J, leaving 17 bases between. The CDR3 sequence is CASRRGVGGDTQYF. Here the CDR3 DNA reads TGTGCCAGCCGGCGAGGGGTGGGGGGAGATACGCAGTATTTT.

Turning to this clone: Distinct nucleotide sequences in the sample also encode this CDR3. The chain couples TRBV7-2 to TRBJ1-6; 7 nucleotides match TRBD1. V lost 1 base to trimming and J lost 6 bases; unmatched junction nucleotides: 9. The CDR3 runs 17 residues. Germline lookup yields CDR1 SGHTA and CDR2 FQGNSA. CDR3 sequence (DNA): TGTGCCAGCAGCTTAGTCGCTCGGACAGGACGTAATTCACCCCTCCACTTT. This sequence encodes CASSLVARTGRNSPLHF.

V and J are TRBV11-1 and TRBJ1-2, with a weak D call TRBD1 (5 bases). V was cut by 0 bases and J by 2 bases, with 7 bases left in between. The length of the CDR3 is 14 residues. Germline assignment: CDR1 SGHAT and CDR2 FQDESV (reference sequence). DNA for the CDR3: TGTGCCAGCAGCTTAGCAGGGGCGAACTATGGCTACACCTTC. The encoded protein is CASSLAGANYGYTF.

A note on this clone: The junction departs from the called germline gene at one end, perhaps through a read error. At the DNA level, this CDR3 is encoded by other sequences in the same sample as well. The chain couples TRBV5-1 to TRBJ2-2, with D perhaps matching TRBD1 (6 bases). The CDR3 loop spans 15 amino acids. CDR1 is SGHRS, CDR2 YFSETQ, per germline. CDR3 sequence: CASSLFQGFTGELFF. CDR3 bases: TGCGCCAGCAGCTTGTTCCAGGGGTTCACCGGGGAGCTGTTTTTC. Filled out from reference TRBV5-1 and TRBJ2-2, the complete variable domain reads KAGVTQTPRYLIKTRGQQVTLSCSPISGHRSVSWYQQTPGQGLQFLFEYFSETQRNKGNFPGRFSGRQFSNSRSEMNVSTLELGDSALYLCASSLFQGFTGELFFGEGSRLTVL.

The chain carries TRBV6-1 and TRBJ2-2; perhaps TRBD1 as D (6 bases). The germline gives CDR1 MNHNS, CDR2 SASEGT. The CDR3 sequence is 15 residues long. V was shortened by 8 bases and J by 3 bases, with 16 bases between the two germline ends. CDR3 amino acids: CASRFRDTYTGELFF. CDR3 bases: TGTGCCAGCCGTTTCCGGGACACCTACACCGGGGAGCTGTTTTTT.

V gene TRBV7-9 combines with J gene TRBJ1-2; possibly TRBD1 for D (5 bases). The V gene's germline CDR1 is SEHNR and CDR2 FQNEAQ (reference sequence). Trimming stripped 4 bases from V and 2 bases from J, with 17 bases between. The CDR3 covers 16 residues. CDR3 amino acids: CASSSNHQGLNYGYTF. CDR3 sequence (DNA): TGTGCCAGCAGCTCTAATCATCAGGGATTAAACTATGGCTACACCTTC.

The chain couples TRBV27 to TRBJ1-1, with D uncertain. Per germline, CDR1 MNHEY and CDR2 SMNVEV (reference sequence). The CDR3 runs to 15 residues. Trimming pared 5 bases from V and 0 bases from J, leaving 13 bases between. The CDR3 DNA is TGTGCCAGCAGTCCCTTAGTACAGATGAACACTGAAGCTTTCTTT. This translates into CASSPLVQMNTEAFF.

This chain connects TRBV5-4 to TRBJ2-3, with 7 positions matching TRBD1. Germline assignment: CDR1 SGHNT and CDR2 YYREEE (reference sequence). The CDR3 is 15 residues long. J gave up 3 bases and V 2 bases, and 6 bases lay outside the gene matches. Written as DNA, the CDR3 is TGTGCCAGCAGCTTAAGGCAGGGACAGACAGATACGCAGTATTTT. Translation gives CASSLRQGQTDTQYF.

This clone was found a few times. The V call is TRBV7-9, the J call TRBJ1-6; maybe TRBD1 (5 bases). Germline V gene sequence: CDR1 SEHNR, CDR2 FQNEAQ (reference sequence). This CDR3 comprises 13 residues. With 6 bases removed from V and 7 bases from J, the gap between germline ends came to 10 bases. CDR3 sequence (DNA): TGTGCCAGCAGGTCGGAGGGGAATTCACCCCTCCACTTT. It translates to CASRSEGNSPLHF.

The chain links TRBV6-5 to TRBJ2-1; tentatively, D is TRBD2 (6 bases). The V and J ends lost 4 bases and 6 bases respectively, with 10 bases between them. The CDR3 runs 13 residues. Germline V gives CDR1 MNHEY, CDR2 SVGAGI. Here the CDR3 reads CASSLWGGNEQFF. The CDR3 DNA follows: TGTGCCAGCAGTTTGTGGGGAGGCAATGAGCAGTTCTTC.

DNA of the CDR3: TGTGCCAGCGCACTAGCGGGGGGCGTGAACACCGGGGAGCTGTTTTTT. It yields the protein CASALAGGVNTGELFF. The chain is built from TRBV10-3 and TRBJ2-2, with TRBD2 matching 12 bases. The CDR3 is 16 residues long. J gave up 1 base and V 10 bases, and 7 bases lay outside the gene matches. The germline V gene has CDR1 ENHRY and CDR2 SYGVKD.

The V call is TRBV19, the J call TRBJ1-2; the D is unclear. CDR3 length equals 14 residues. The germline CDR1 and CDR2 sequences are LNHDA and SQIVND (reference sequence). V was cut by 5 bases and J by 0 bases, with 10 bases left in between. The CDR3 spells CASSWAEANYGYTF. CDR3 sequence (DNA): TGTGCCAGTAGTTGGGCAGAAGCTAACTATGGCTACACCTTC.

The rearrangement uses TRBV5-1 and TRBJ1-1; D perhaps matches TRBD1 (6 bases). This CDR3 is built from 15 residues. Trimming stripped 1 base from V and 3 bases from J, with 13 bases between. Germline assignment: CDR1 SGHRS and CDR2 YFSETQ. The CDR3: CASSLLGRGDTEAFF. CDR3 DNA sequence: TGCGCCAGCAGCTTGTTGGGCAGGGGCGACACTGAAGCTTTCTTT. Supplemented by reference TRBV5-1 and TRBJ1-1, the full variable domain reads KAGVTQTPRYLIKTRGQQVTLSCSPISGHRSVSWYQQTPGQGLQFLFEYFSETQRNKGNFPGRFSGRQFSNSRSEMNVSTLELGDSALYLCASSLLGRGDTEAFFGQGTRLTVV.

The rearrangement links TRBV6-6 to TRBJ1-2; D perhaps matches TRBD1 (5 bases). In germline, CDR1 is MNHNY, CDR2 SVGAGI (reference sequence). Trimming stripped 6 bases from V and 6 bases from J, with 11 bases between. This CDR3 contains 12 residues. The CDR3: CASRHGGDGYTF. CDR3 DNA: TGTGCCAGCAGACACGGGGGGGATGGCTACACCTTC.

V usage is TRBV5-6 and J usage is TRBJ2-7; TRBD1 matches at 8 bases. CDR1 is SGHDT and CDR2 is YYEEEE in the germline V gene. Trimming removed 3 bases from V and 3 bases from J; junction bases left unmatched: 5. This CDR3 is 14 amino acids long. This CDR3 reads CASSSYRGDYEQYF. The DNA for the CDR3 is TGTGCCAGCAGCTCTTACAGGGGGGACTACGAGCAGTACTTC. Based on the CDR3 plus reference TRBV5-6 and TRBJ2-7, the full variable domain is DAGVTQSPTHLIKTRGQQVTLRCSPKSGHDTVSWYQQALGQGPQFIFQYYEEEERQRGNFPDRFSGHQFPNYSSELNVNALLLGDSALYLCASSSYRGDYEQYFGPGTRLTVT.

In nucleotides, the CDR3 is TGTGCCAGCAGTCCCGGGACTAGCGGTAACAATGAGCAGTTCTTC. This encodes CASSPGTSGNNEQFF. V and J are TRBV27 and TRBJ2-1, with 11 nucleotides matching TRBD2. The CDR3 covers 15 residues. V lost 5 bases and J lost 5; bases outside the gene matches: 5. Germline loops: CDR1 MNHEY, CDR2 SMNVEV (reference sequence).

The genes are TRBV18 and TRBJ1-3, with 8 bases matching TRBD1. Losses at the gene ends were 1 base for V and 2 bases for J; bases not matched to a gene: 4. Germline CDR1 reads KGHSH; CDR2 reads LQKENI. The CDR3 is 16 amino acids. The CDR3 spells CASSPLTGETGNTIYF. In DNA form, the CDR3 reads TGTGCCAGCTCACCACTGACAGGGGAGACTGGAAACACCATATATTTT.

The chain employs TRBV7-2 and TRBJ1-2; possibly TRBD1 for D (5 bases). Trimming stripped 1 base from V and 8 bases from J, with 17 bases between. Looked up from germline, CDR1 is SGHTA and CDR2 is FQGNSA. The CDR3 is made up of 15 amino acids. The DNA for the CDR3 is TGTGCCAGCAGCTTAGTTACAGGCGGTGGTGAGGGCTACACCTTC. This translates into CASSLVTGGGEGYTF.

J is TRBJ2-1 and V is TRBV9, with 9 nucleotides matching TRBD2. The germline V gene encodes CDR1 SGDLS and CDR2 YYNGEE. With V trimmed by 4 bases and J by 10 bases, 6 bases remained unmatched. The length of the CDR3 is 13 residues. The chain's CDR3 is CASSHDLAGEQFF. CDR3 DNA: TGTGCCAGCAGCCACGATCTAGCGGGGGAGCAGTTCTTC.